These 23 T cell receptor beta chains originate from one sample sequenced in a study of blood T cell repertoires in COVID-19. Method: immunoSEQ multiplex PCR; TCRdb's copy keeps in-frame clones and lacks some. This sample yields over 50,000 clones, of which 85% to 90% are seen a single time; approximately 10% belongs to the top ten. The sequencing sample was made of peripheral blood. These receptor sequences come from a human donor in a cohort sampled during active COVID-19.

The sample holds one count of this clone. In DNA form, the CDR3 reads TGTGCCAGCAGCCCGGGGGTAGGGGACGGCTACACCTTC. It codes for CASSPGVGDGYTF. The chain joins TRBV3-1 (or the pseudogene TRBV3-2) to TRBJ1-2; tentative D call: TRBD1 (5 bases). The CDR3 spans 13 residues. Per germline, CDR1 LGHDT and CDR2 YNNKEL (reference sequence). Trimming stripped 4 bases from V and 8 bases from J, with 14 bases between.

The chain carries TRBV9 and TRBJ1-5; weak D call: TRBD1 (5 bases). V lost 5 bases, J lost 0 bases, and 9 bases lay in between. In germline, CDR1 is SGDLS, CDR2 YYNGEE. The CDR3 extends over 14 amino acids. This CDR3 reads CASRGQYSNQPQHF. The CDR3 DNA follows: TGTGCCAGCAGGGGGCAGTATAGCAATCAGCCCCAGCATTTT. The full variable domain, in which reference TRBV9 and TRBJ1-5 provide the parts outside the CDR3, is DSGVTQTPKHLITATGQRVTLRCSPRSGDLSVYWYQQSLDQGLQFLIQYYNGEERAKGNILERFSAQQFPDLHSELNLSSLELGDSALYFCASRGQYSNQPQHFGDGTRLSIL.

V and J are TRBV19 and TRBJ2-7; 13 bases align to TRBD2. In germline, CDR1 is LNHDA, CDR2 SQIVND (reference sequence). The CDR3 length is 16 residues. The ends lost 3 bases at V and 2 bases at J; junction bases unmatched: 4. Written as DNA, the CDR3 is TGTGCCAGTAGTATGGGGACTAGCGGGGACACCTACGAGCAGTACTTC. This gives the protein CASSMGTSGDTYEQYF.

The chain uses TRBV4-1 and TRBJ2-7; 9 bases map to TRBD2. CDR1 and CDR2 from the germline V gene are MGHRA and YSYEKL. The V gene end was trimmed by 3 bases and the J gene end by 0 bases; junction bases not matched to a gene: 9. CDR3 length equals 17 residues. Here the CDR3 reads CASSQLSSGDSSYEQYF. The CDR3, as DNA: TGCGCCAGCAGCCAGCTATCTAGCGGGGATAGCTCCTACGAGCAGTACTTC.

Here the CDR3 DNA reads TGCGCCAGCAGTCCAGGGACTTTCGGTATCACAGATACGCAGTATTTT. This codes for CASSPGTFGITDTQYF. The V and J genes are TRBV5-1 and TRBJ2-3; possible D gene TRBD2, 6 bases. The V gene lost 5 bases and the J gene lost 2 bases, with 18 bases spanning the gap. The CDR3 has 16 residues. Germline V gives CDR1 SGHRS, CDR2 YFSETQ. Variable domain in full (rest from reference TRBV5-1 and TRBJ2-3): KAGVTQTPRYLIKTRGQQVTLSCSPISGHRSVSWYQQTPGQGLQFLFEYFSETQRNKGNFPGRFSGRQFSNSRSEMNVSTLELGDSALYLCASSPGTFGITDTQYFGPGTRLTVL.

The chain employs TRBV6-5 and TRBJ1-2, with 9 nucleotides matching TRBD1. The germline gives CDR1 MNHEY, CDR2 SVGAGI. Trimming at V came to 6 bases and at J to 5 bases, leaving 10 bases not matched to a gene. The CDR3 covers 15 residues. In DNA form, the CDR3 reads TGTGCCAGCAGGACACCTCCGGGACAGGGATATGGCTACACCTTC. This codes for CASRTPPGQGYGYTF.

V usage is TRBV9 and J usage is TRBJ1-1, with 9 nucleotides matching TRBD1. Germline CDR1 is SGDLS and CDR2 is YYNGEE. J gave up 6 bases and V 0 bases, and 6 bases lay outside the gene matches. CDR3 size: 15 residues. The CDR3 bases are TGTGCCAGCAGCGTAGTACCGGGGGACAGGGCTGAAGCTTTCTTT. Protein product: CASSVVPGDRAEAFF. The full variable domain, its missing parts supplied by reference TRBV9 and TRBJ1-1, is DSGVTQTPKHLITATGQRVTLRCSPRSGDLSVYWYQQSLDQGLQFLIQYYNGEERAKGNILERFSAQQFPDLHSELNLSSLELGDSALYFCASSVVPGDRAEAFFGQGTRLTVV.

V and J are TRBV5-1 and TRBJ2-1; 10 bases agree with TRBD2. Germline-derived CDR1 and CDR2 are SGHRS and YFSETQ. The CDR3 loop spans 16 amino acids. V was clipped by 1 base and J by 8 bases; unmatched bases: 9. CDR3 DNA: TGCGCCAGCAGCTTGAGTCTAGCGGGAGTCAGCGATGAGCAGTTCTTC. It specifies CASSLSLAGVSDEQFF. The complete variable domain, with remaining parts taken from reference TRBV5-1 and TRBJ2-1, reads KAGVTQTPRYLIKTRGQQVTLSCSPISGHRSVSWYQQTPGQGLQFLFEYFSETQRNKGNFPGRFSGRQFSNSRSEMNVSTLELGDSALYLCASSLSLAGVSDEQFFGPGTRLTVL.

The chain combines TRBV5-6 with TRBJ1-5; D not resolved. Per germline, CDR1 SGHDT and CDR2 YYEEEE. The CDR3 length is 12 residues. Trimming removed 0 bases from V and 4 bases from J, with 2 bases in between. This chain's CDR3 is CASSLANQPQHF. The CDR3 nucleotides read TGTGCCAGCAGCTTGGCTAATCAGCCCCAGCATTTT.

This chain links TRBV28 with TRBJ1-4; 9 nucleotides line up with TRBD1. Germline assignment: CDR1 MDHEN and CDR2 SYDVKM. This CDR3 is built from 15 residues. Losses at the gene ends were 4 bases for V and 8 bases for J; bases not matched to a gene: 8. The CDR3 is CASSSGTGSFEKLFF. In nucleotides, the CDR3 is TGTGCCAGCAGTTCCGGGACAGGGTCTTTCGAAAAACTGTTTTTT.

This clone was recorded only once. The rearrangement uses TRBV3-1 (or the pseudogene TRBV3-2) and TRBJ2-7; D perhaps matches TRBD2 (5 bases). Looked up from germline, CDR1 is LGHDT and CDR2 is YNNKEL (reference sequence). Trimming removed 4 bases at V and 2 bases at J, with 6 bases between. This CDR3 region has 12 residues. The CDR3 bases are TGTGCCAGCAGCCCCGGGGCCTACGAGCAGTACTTC. Translation gives CASSPGAYEQYF.

V gene TRBV21-1 combines with J gene TRBJ2-1; TRBD2 is the table's D call and was not checked against the DNA. TRBV21-1 is an annotated pseudogene. The CDR3 extends over 16 amino acids. CDR3 in DNA: TGTGCCAGCAGCAAAGGGGGCGGGAGCTCCTACAATGAGCAGTTCTTC. As protein: CASSKGGGSSYNEQFF.

This clone was counted only a few times. The gene calls are TRBV18 and TRBJ1-5; the D gene is possibly TRBD1 (6 bases). Germline CDR1 is KGHSH and CDR2 is LQKENI. Trimming took off 8 bases at V and 7 bases at J, with 27 bases between the two ends. This CDR3 is 17 amino acids long. In DNA, the CDR3 is TGTGCCAGCACTCAAGGGGCGGCAGACCATACAGGGCAGCCCCAGCATTTT. Its protein is CASTQGAADHTGQPQHF.

This sequence joins TRBV5-1 and TRBJ2-1; D is unresolved. The germline gives CDR1 SGHRS, CDR2 YFSETQ. The germline V and J ends were trimmed by 1 base and 4 bases, with 6 bases remaining between them. The CDR3 has 13 amino acids. The CDR3 loop reads CASSLNRYNEQFF. The CDR3 coding sequence is TGCGCCAGCAGCTTGAACAGATACAATGAGCAGTTCTTC.

The CDR3 here is CASSEGNTEAFF. CDR3 coding DNA: TGTGCCAGCAGTGAGGGTAACACTGAAGCTTTCTTT. The rearrangement uses TRBV28 and TRBJ1-1; the D is unclear. The germline CDR1 and CDR2 sequences are MDHEN and SYDVKM. The V gene lost 5 bases and the J gene lost 2 bases, with 6 bases spanning the gap. This CDR3 is built from 12 residues.

The chain is built from TRBV29-1 and TRBJ2-1, with 7 bases fitting TRBD2. The V and J ends lost 5 bases and 0 bases, in that order; junction bases with no gene match: 7. The CDR3 is 15 residues long. Germline V gene lookup returns CDR1 SQVTM and CDR2 ANQGSEA. In nucleotides, the CDR3 is TGCAGCGTTAAGTCTAGCGGTAGCTCCTACAATGAGCAGTTCTTC. Its protein is CSVKSSGSSYNEQFF.

This chain joins TRBV29-1 and TRBJ2-1; unclear D gene. The V end was cut by 7 bases, the J end by 6 bases, with 13 bases between. The CDR3 runs to 12 residues. Germline loops: CDR1 SQVTM, CDR2 ANQGSEA. The CDR3, as DNA: TGCAGCGCCAAGACTGGAATCAATGAGCAGTTCTTC. Residues: CSAKTGINEQFF.

This chain connects TRBV4-2 to TRBJ1-2; D might be TRBD1 (5 bases). CDR1 LGHNA and CDR2 YNFKEQ come from the germline V gene. CDR3 size: 17 residues. The germline V and J ends were trimmed by 0 bases and 0 bases, with 14 bases remaining between them. CDR3 in amino acids: CASSQDQGQGSNYGYTF. The DNA of the CDR3 is TGTGCCAGCAGCCAAGATCAAGGGCAGGGATCTAACTATGGCTACACCTTC.

CDR3 nucleotide sequence: TGTGCCACCAGTGATTTGCAGGCAGGGGCTAGGACTGAAGCTTTCTTT. Its translation: CATSDLQAGARTEAFF. The chain combines TRBV24-1 with TRBJ1-1; D possibly corresponds to TRBD1 (6 bases). The V gene's germline CDR1 is KGHDR and CDR2 SFDVKD. The CDR3 totals 16 residues. The V gene lost 0 bases and the J gene lost 5 bases, with 15 bases spanning the gap.

The V call is TRBV19, the J call TRBJ1-5; possibly TRBD1 for D (5 bases). With 0 bases removed from V and 6 bases from J, the gap between germline ends came to 18 bases. Germline loops: CDR1 LNHDA, CDR2 SQIVND (reference sequence). The CDR3 sequence is 17 residues long. The CDR3 spells CASSIDHGGGSRQPQHF. For the CDR3, the DNA is TGTGCCAGTAGTATAGATCATGGGGGAGGTAGTCGTCAGCCCCAGCATTTT.

This clone was counted a few times. The chain couples TRBV4-3 to TRBJ2-1, with TRBD2 as a possible D gene (5 bases). Germline-derived CDR1 and CDR2 are LGHNA and YSLEER. Trimming removed 1 base from V and 8 bases from J, with 9 bases in between. This CDR3 comprises 13 residues. The CDR3 bases are TGCGCCAGCAGCCAAGTTCCCGGGGATGAGCAGTTCTTC. Translation: CASSQVPGDEQFF.

The chain joins TRBV29-1 to TRBJ2-3; tentative D call: TRBD2 (5 bases). This CDR3 spans 14 amino acids. V was trimmed by 5 bases and J by 0 bases, leaving 12 bases between them. Per germline, CDR1 SQVTM and CDR2 ANQGSEA. CDR3 bases: TGCAGCGTTTTTGGAGGCGCCAGCACAGATACGCAGTATTTT. It yields the protein CSVFGGASTDTQYF.

The genes are TRBV19 and TRBJ1-2, with TRBD1 identical over 9 bases. The CDR3 is 14 amino acids. Germline values: CDR1 LNHDA, CDR2 SQIVND (reference sequence). J lost 4 bases, V lost 3 bases, and 3 bases had no gene match. CDR3 sequence: CASSISTGGYGYTF. CDR3 nucleotides: TGTGCCAGTAGTATTTCGACAGGGGGCTATGGCTACACCTTC.